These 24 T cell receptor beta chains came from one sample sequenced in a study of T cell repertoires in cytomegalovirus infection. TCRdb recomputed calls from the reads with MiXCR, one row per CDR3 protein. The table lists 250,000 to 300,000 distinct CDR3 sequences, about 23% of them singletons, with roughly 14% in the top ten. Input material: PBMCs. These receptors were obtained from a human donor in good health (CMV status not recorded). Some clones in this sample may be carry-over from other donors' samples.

As DNA, the CDR3 is TGTGCCAGCAGCGACGTTCGGGGTAATGAAAAACTGTTTTTT. Translation: CASSDVRGNEKLFF. The V call is TRBV11-2, the J call TRBJ1-4; D is uncertain. The CDR3 spans 14 residues. The V gene lost 5 bases and the J gene lost 4 bases, with 11 bases spanning the gap. Germline-derived CDR1 and CDR2 are SGHAT and FQNNGV.

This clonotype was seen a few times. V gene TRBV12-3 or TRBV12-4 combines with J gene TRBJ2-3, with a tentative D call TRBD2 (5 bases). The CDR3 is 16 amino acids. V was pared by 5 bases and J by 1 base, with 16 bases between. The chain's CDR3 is CASSPGGGWGTDTQYF. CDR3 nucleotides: TGTGCCAGCAGTCCTGGAGGCGGGTGGGGCACAGATACGCAGTATTTT.

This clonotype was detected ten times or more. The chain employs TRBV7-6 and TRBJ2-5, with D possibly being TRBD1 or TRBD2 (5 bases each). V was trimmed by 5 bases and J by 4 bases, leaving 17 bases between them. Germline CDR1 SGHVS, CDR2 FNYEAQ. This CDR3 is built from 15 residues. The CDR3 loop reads CASSPRGPWLETQYF. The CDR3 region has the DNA TGTGCCAGCAGCCCGAGGGGACCCTGGCTAGAGACCCAGTACTTC.

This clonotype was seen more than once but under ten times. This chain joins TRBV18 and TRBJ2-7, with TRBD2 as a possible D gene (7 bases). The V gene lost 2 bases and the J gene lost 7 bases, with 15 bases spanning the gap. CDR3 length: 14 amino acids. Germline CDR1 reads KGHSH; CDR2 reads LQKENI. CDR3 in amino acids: CASSPWGGQWEQYF. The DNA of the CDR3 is TGTGCCAGCTCACCATGGGGGGGCCAGTGGGAGCAGTACTTC.

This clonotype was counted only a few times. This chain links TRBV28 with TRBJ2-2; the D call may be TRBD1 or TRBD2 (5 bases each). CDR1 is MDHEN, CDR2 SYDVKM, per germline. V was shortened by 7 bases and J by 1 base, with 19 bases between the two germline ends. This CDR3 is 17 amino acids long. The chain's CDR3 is CASNTWDGTKNTGELFF. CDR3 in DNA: TGTGCCAGCAATACCTGGGACGGTACGAAGAACACCGGGGAGCTGTTTTTT.

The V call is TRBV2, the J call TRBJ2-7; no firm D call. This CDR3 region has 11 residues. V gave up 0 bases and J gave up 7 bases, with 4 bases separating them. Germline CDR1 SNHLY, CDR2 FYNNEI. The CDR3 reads CASSEAEEQYF. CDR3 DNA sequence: TGTGCCAGCAGTGAAGCAGAGGAGCAGTACTTC.

This CDR3 is CASSLAWSYEQYF. CDR3 bases: TGTGCCAGCAGCTTGGCCTGGAGCTACGAGCAGTACTTC. The rearrangement uses TRBV5-4 and TRBJ2-7; D gene ambiguous. This CDR3 has 13 residues. Germline V CDR1 and CDR2: SGHNT, YYREEE (reference sequence). The V end lost 0 bases, the J end lost 3 bases, and 7 bases lay between the germline ends.

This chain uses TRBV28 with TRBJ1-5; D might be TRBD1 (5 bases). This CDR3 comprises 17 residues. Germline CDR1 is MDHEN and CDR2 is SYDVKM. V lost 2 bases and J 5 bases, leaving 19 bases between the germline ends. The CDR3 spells CASSLEETDYEDQPQHF. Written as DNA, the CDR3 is TGTGCCAGCAGTTTAGAAGAGACAGACTATGAGGATCAGCCCCAGCATTTT.

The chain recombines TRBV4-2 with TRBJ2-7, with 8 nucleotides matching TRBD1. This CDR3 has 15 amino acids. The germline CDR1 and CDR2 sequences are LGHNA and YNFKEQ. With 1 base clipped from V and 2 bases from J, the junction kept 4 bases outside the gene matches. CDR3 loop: CASSQGQGNTYEQYF. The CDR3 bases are TGTGCCAGCAGCCAAGGACAGGGGAATACCTACGAGCAGTACTTC.

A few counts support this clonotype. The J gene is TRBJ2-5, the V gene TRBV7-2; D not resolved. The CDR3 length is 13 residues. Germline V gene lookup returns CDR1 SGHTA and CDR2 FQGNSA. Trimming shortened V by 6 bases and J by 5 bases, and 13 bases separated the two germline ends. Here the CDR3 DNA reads TGTGCCAGCAGTCCGATCCCGAAGGAGACCCAGTACTTC. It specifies CASSPIPKETQYF.

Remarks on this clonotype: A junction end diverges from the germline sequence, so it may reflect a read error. The CDR3 DNA reads TGTGCCAGCAGGGCTTGGGGGCAGGAGCTGTTCTTC. It encodes CASRAWGQELFF. The chain combines TRBV6-2 or TRBV6-3 with TRBJ2-1; possible D gene TRBD1, 6 bases. Germline CDR1 MNHEY, CDR2 SVGEGT. The CDR3 spans 12 residues.

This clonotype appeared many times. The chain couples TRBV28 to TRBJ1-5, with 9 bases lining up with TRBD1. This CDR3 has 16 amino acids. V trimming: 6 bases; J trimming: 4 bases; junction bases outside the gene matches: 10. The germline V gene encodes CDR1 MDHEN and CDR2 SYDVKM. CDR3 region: CASRGGTGPLNQPQHF. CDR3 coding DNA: TGTGCCAGCAGGGGGGGGACAGGGCCATTAAATCAGCCCCAGCATTTT.

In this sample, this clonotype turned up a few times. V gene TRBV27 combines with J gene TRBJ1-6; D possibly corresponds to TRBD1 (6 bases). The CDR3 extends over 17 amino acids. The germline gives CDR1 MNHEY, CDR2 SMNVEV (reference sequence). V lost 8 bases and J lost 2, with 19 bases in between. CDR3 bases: TGTGCCAGCTGCGACCTACAGGGTAGCGCCTATAATTCACCCCTCCACTTT. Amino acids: CASCDLQGSAYNSPLHF.

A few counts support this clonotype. The CDR3 sequence is CASSMDGRAGVLEQFF. The CDR3 DNA reads TGTGCCAGTAGTATGGATGGTCGAGCGGGAGTCCTTGAGCAGTTCTTC. The rearrangement links TRBV19 to TRBJ2-1; 8 bases match TRBD2. The CDR3 spans 16 residues. V lost 3 bases and J lost 9; bases outside the gene matches: 13. The germline gives CDR1 LNHDA, CDR2 SQIVND (reference sequence).

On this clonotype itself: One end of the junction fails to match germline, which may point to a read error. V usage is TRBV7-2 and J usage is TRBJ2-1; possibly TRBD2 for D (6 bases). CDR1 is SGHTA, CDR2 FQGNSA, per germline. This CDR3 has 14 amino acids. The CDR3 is CASRAAGSYNGQTF. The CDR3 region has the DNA TGTGCCAGCAGGGCGGCGGGGTCTTACAATGGGCAGACCTTC.

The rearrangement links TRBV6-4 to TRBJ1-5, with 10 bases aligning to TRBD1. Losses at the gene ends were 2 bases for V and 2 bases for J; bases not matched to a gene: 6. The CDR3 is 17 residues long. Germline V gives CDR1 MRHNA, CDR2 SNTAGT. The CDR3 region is CASSDGDRGGRNQPQHF. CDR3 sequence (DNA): TGTGCCAGCAGTGACGGGGACAGGGGAGGACGCAATCAGCCCCAGCATTTT.

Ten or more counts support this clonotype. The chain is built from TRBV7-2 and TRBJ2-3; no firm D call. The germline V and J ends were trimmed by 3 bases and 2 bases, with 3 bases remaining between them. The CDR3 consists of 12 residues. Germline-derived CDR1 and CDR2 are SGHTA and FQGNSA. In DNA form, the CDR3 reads TGTGCCAGCAGCTTCCACACAGATACGCAGTATTTT. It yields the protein CASSFHTDTQYF.

The CDR3 loop reads CASSSLFGASSYNEQFF. The DNA for the CDR3 is TGTGCCAGCAGTTCCTTATTTGGGGCCAGCTCCTACAATGAGCAGTTCTTC. The V call is TRBV28, the J call TRBJ2-1; maybe TRBD1 (5 bases). The CDR3 covers 17 residues. The germline V and J ends were trimmed by 4 bases and 0 bases, with 16 bases remaining between them. In germline, CDR1 is MDHEN, CDR2 SYDVKM.

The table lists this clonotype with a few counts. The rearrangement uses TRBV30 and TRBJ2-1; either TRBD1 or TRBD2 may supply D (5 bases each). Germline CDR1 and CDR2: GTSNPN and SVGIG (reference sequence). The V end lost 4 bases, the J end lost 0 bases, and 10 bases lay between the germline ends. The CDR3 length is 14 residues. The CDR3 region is CAWNQGRSYNEQFF. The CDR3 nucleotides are TGTGCCTGGAATCAGGGACGCTCCTACAATGAGCAGTTCTTC.

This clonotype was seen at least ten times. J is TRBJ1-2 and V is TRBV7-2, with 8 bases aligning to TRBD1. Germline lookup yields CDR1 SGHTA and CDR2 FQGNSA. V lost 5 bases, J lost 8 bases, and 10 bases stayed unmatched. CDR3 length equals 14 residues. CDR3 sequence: CASSVGQGFYGYTF. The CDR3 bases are TGTGCCAGCAGCGTTGGACAGGGCTTCTACGGCTACACCTTC.

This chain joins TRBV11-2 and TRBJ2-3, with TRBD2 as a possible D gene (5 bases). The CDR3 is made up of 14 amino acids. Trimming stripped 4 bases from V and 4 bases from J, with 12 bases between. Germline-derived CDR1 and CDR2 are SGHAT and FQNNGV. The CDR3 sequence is CASSSRGPPDTQYF. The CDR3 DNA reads TGTGCCAGCAGCTCTCGCGGGCCCCCAGATACGCAGTATTTT.

The CDR3 DNA is TGTGCCAGCAGGGGTTCCATGAACACTGAAGCTTTCTTT. Protein sequence: CASRGSMNTEAFF. The rearrangement uses TRBV6-6 and TRBJ1-1; D not certain. CDR1 is MNHNY, CDR2 SVGAGI, per germline (reference sequence). CDR3 size: 13 residues. The ends were cut back, 6 bases at V and 0 bases at J, with 8 bases in the middle.

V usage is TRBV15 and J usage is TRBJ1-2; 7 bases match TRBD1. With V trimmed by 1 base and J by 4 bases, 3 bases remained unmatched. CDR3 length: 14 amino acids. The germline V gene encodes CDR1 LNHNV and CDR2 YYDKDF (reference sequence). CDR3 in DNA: TGTGCCACCAGCAGAGCAGGGGGGGTCTATGGCTACACCTTC. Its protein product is CATSRAGGVYGYTF.

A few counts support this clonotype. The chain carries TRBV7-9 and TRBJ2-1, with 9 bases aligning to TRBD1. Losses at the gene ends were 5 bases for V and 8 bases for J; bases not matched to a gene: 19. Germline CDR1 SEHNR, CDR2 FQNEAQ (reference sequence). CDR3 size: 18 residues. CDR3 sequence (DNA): TGTGCCAGCAGCCCTACAGGGGGCCGGCTAGGCATTTTCCATGAGCAGTTCTTC. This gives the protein CASSPTGGRLGIFHEQFF.